This T cell receptor beta chain appears in the sequencing data of a study of PD-1 blockade in mismatch repair-deficient tumors. Study-level information: All were previously treated, progressing patients with about 11 mismatch repair-deficient cancer types.

Points on this clone: The antigen remains unidentified.

Data came from immunoSEQ multiplex PCR; TCRdb stores just in-frame clones and leaves some out. The sample includes 50,000 or so clones, 81% seen only once; the top ten take over 7.5%. Mismatch repair deficiency was confirmed in all patients, by PCR or immunohistochemistry. TCRs were sequenced from three patients responding to pembrolizumab. Findings and caveats of the study: Tumor-resident clones, often absent from pretreatment blood, expanded after pembrolizumab and then contracted.

This clonotype was sampled from an adult with mismatch repair-deficient cancer. The starting material was peripheral blood, obtained more than 19 weeks after starting pembrolizumab.

As DNA, the CDR3 is TGTGCCAGCAGGGGTCGGGTCGAAGCTTTCTTT. Residues: CASRGRVEAFF. The rearrangement joins TRBV7-9 to TRBJ1-1; D is uncertain. This CDR3 is built from 11 residues. Looked up from germline, CDR1 is SEHNR and CDR2 is FQNEAQ (reference sequence). V was pared by 6 bases and J by 8 bases, with 10 bases between.